The 12 T cell receptor beta chains given below trace back to one sample, sequenced in a study of T cells after posttransplantation cyclophosphamide. Sequenced by immunoSEQ multiplex PCR; TCRdb stores in-frame clones only, minus some. This table has about 47,000 clones, roughly 92% appearing once. Sequenced: PBMCs. The receptors originated from a woman aged 45-59 years in good health and a related stem cell transplant donor.

The rearrangement joins TRBV19 to TRBJ1-2, with no clear D. Trimming removed 3 bases at V and 2 bases at J, with 7 bases between. Per the germline V gene, CDR1 is LNHDA and CDR2 is SQIVND (reference sequence). The CDR3 totals 13 residues. The CDR3 region is CASSISGNYGYTF. The CDR3 DNA reads as TGTGCCAGTAGTATTTCGGGGAACTATGGCTACACCTTC.

V usage is TRBV5-1 and J usage is TRBJ2-2; 10 bases fit TRBD2. With 8 bases clipped from V and 5 bases from J, the junction kept 9 bases outside the gene matches. CDR3 length equals 15 residues. Germline-derived CDR1 and CDR2 are SGHRS and YFSETQ. CDR3 in DNA: TGCGCCAGTACGGGAGTGACTAGCGGGACCGGGGAGCTGTTTTTT. It yields the protein CASTGVTSGTGELFF.

The V gene is TRBV18, the J gene TRBJ1-2; D is ambiguous. The CDR3 length is 15 residues. Looked up from germline, CDR1 is KGHSH and CDR2 is LQKENI. V lost 1 base to trimming and J lost 6 bases, with 15 bases between them. CDR3 DNA sequence: TGTGCCAGCTCACCACAGGGAGTCGGACGCGATGGCTACACCTTC. Protein product: CASSPQGVGRDGYTF.

The rearrangement uses TRBV18 and TRBJ2-1, with 11 bases aligning to TRBD2. The V gene end was trimmed by 10 bases and the J gene end by 9 bases; junction bases not matched to a gene: 17. The CDR3 totals 16 residues. In germline, CDR1 is KGHSH, CDR2 LQKENI. Here the CDR3 reads CATRTGLAGGKGEQFF. The CDR3 nucleotides are TGTGCCACCCGAACCGGCCTAGCGGGAGGTAAGGGTGAGCAGTTCTTC.

J is TRBJ1-3 and V is TRBV6-6; no reliable D call. Germline V gene lookup returns CDR1 MNHNY and CDR2 SVGAGI (reference sequence). Deletions cut 7 bases from V and 2 bases from J, with 15 bases between. The CDR3 has 15 residues. The CDR3 loop reads CASTHPEAAGNTIYF. CDR3 DNA sequence: TGTGCCAGCACGCACCCCGAGGCGGCTGGAAACACCATATATTTT.

V is TRBV7-9 and J is TRBJ1-2; the D gene is possibly TRBD1 (6 bases). Between the trimmed V and J ends, which lost 6 bases and 6 bases, there was a span of 23 bases. Per germline, CDR1 SEHNR and CDR2 FQNEAQ (reference sequence). The CDR3 totals 16 residues. CDR3 nucleotides: TGTGCCAGCAGTCACCGAGGAATAACAGGGTATCATGGCTACACCTTC. Translation: CASSHRGITGYHGYTF.

CDR3 protein: CASRPQAGGEETQYF. The CDR3 DNA follows: TGTGCCAGCAGACCCCAGGCAGGGGGCGAAGAGACCCAGTACTTC. The V gene is TRBV28, the J gene TRBJ2-5; 8 bases map to TRBD1. Germline V lookup: CDR1 MDHEN, CDR2 SYDVKM. V dropped 6 bases and J dropped 3; count of bases not matched to a gene: 9. CDR3 length: 15 residues.

The rearrangement links TRBV7-2 to TRBJ2-7; tentatively, D is TRBD2 (6 bases). CDR1 and CDR2 (germline): SGHTA, FQGNSA. V was cut by 1 base and J by 4 bases, with 11 bases left in between. This CDR3 is 14 amino acids long. DNA of the CDR3: TGTGCCAGCAGCTTAGTTGTGGGGGGATACGAGCAGTACTTC. Its protein is CASSLVVGGYEQYF.

The chain recombines TRBV9 with TRBJ2-7, with 10 bases aligning to TRBD2. The V gene's germline CDR1 is SGDLS and CDR2 YYNGEE. J was trimmed by 5 bases and V by 0 bases; bases with no gene match: 5. CDR3 length equals 15 residues. The chain's CDR3 is CASSVGISGGNEQYF. CDR3 sequence (DNA): TGTGCCAGCAGCGTAGGTATTAGCGGGGGGAACGAGCAGTACTTC.

The gene calls are TRBV2 and TRBJ2-5; D is possibly TRBD1 (6 bases). Trimming shortened V by 4 bases and J by 4 bases, and 7 bases separated the two germline ends. This CDR3 contains 12 residues. The germline CDR1 and CDR2 sequences are SNHLY and FYNNEI. The CDR3 here is CASSVRGETQYF. CDR3 DNA sequence: TGTGCCAGCAGTGTCAGGGGAGAGACCCAGTACTTC.

The chain employs TRBV2 and TRBJ1-4; D unclear. The V and J ends lost 5 bases and 0 bases respectively, with 10 bases between them. From germline, CDR1 is SNHLY and CDR2 FYNNEI. The length of the CDR3 is 15 residues. CDR3 nucleotide sequence: TGTGCCAGCAGTCGAGGGTCCTCAACTAATGAAAAACTGTTTTTT. Translating gives CASSRGSSTNEKLFF.

With respect to this clone: This CDR3 fails to terminate in the conserved phenylalanine or tryptophan, so it likely reflects a read error. J is TRBJ1-2 and V is TRBV2; D is unclear. The CDR3 runs 12 residues. Deletions cut 8 bases from V and 5 bases from J, with 12 bases between. Germline V CDR1 and CDR2: SNHLY, FYNNEI. CDR3 nucleotides: TGTGCCAGCGGAGGTGTAGAGTATGGCTACACCTCC. This translates into CASGGVEYGYTS.